This TCR beta chain was captured by sequencing in a study of regulatory T cells in long-lasting Graves disease. TCR beta libraries were built with iRepertoire HTBI primers and Arm-PCR of CDR3 regions. Via MiXCR, TCRdb re-called the multiplex PCR reads, giving one row per CDR3 protein. The sample lists around 500,000 distinct CDR3 sequences; roughly 13% were seen once. Study-wide results and caveats: Less diverse TCR repertoires were seen in persistent Graves' patients than in newly diagnosed ones.

The table lists this clonotype with many counts. Antigen unknown. As to time point: newly diagnosed GD, antithyroid drugs for less than 3 months. RNA from PBMCs was the source of the TCR library. Trimming at V came to 7 bases and at J to 1 base, leaving 6 bases not matched to a gene. The CDR3 extends over 14 amino acids. Germline CDR1 is SNHLY and CDR2 is FYNNEI. The data also belong to a second study, concerning T cells in Graves' hyperthyroidism and ophthalmopathy. That source adds: Researchers ran a first-round RT-PCR on the TCR CDR3 using the HTBI primer set. Clonotypes that were expanded in thyroid above 0.001 mostly appeared in blood too.

The TCR originated in a man aged 25-40 years with Graves disease. The rearrangement joins TRBV2 to TRBJ1-1, with 7 positions matching TRBD1. Sequencing was performed on peripheral blood mononuclear cells (PBMCs), taken at new diagnosis, from a patient treated with antithyroid drugs. The CDR3 region has the DNA TGTGCCAGCATCCCCGGGACAGAGAACACTGAAGCTTTCTTT. Protein product: CASIPGTENTEAFF.